This TCR beta chain was observed in a study of human T cells and chemical hapten exposure. General study results and limits: In comparison with controls, expanded TCRs gave rise to a significantly larger number of large CDR3 similarity clusters.

The table lists this clonotype with a few counts. The antigen remains unidentified. As to time point: patch test 1, 2 weeks after DPC sensitization. Specified treatment: therapeutic diphenylcyclopropenone sensitization with weekly scalp DPC. V was pared by 9 bases and J by 0 bases, with 18 bases between. The CDR3 contains 15 residues. CDR1 and CDR2 (germline): ENHRY, SYGVKD. TCRdb recomputed calls from the RACE reads with MiXCR, one row per CDR3 protein. This sample has approximately 350,000 distinct CDR3 sequences; under 9% occur once, and the top ten carry roughly 7.9%. Sequenced here: whole blood, sampled in connection with sensitization to the hapten diphenylcyclopropenone (DPC). The clonotype originates from a woman younger than 30 with alopecia areata. Some clones in this sample may be carry-over from other donors' samples. J is TRBJ2-7 and V is TRBV10-3; D is possibly TRBD2 (6 bases). The CDR3 region is CAIQPGLESSYEQYF. In nucleotides, the CDR3 is TGTGCCATACAGCCGGGACTTGAAAGCTCCTACGAGCAGTACTTC.